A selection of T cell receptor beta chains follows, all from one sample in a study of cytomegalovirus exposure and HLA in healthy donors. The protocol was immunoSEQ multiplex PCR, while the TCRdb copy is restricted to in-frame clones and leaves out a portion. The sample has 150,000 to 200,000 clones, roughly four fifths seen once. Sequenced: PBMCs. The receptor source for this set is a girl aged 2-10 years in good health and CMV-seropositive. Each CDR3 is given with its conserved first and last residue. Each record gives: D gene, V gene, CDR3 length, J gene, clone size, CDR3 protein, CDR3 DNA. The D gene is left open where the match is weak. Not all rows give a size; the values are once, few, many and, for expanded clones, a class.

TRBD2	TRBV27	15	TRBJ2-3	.	CASSLSGRATDTQYF	TGTGCCAGCAGTCTTAGCGGGAGGGCCACGGATACGCAGTATTTT
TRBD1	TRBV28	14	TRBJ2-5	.	CASTPKGAGETQYF	TGTGCCAGCACCCCTAAGGGGGCGGGCGAGACCCAGTACTTC
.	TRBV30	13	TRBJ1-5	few	CAWSVGGYQPQHF	TGTGCCTGGAGTGTAGGCGGGTATCAGCCCCAGCATTTT
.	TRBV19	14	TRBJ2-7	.	CASSIGNGAYEQYF	TGTGCCAGTAGTATAGGTAACGGAGCCTACGAGCAGTACTTC
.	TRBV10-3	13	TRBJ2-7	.	CAISSRSGYEQYF	TGTGCCATCAGTTCCCGGTCGGGGTACGAGCAGTACTTC
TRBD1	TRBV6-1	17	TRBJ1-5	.	CASSEVPPGGSYQPQHF	TGTGCCAGCAGTGAAGTACCCCCAGGGGGCTCTTATCAGCCCCAGCATTTT
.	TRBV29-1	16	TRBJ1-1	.	CSIRGLGAKGRTEAFF	TGCAGCATCCGAGGTCTGGGGGCAAAGGGTAGGACTGAAGCTTTCTTT
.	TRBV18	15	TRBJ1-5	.	CASSPDRISNQPQHF	TGTGCCAGCTCACCAGACAGAATTAGCAATCAGCCCCAGCATTTT
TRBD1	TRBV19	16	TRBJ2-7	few	CASSTRQGALVAEQYF	TGTGCCAGTAGTACCCGACAGGGGGCTCTAGTTGCCGAGCAGTACTTC
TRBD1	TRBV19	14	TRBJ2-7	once	CASSFMDRYNEQYF	TGTGCCAGTAGTTTCATGGACAGGTACAACGAGCAGTACTTC
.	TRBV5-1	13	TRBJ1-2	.	CASKVADPYGYTF	TGCGCCAGCAAAGTCGCGGATCCTTATGGCTACACCTTC
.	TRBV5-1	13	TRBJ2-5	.	CASSPGVWETQYF	TGCGCCAGCAGCCCGGGGGTTTGGGAGACCCAGTACTTC
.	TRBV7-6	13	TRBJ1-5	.	CASSPSGGEPQHF	TGTGCCAGCAGCCCATCCGGGGGGGAGCCCCAGCATTTT
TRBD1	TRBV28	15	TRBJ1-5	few	CASSARTGNNQPQHF	TGTGCCAGCAGTGCCCGGACAGGGAACAATCAGCCCCAGCATTTT
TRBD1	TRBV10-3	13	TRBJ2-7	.	CAISDLDRYEQYF	TGTGCCATCAGCGACCTGGACAGGTACGAGCAGTACTTC
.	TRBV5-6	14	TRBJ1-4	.	CASSSRGTNEKLFF	TGTGCCAGCAGCTCGCGAGGAACTAATGAAAAACTGTTTTTT
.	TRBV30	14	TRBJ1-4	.	CAWSVGALNEKLFF	TGTGCCTGGAGTGTAGGGGCCCTAAATGAAAAACTGTTTTTT
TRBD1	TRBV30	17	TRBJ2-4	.	CAWSQDRARWAKNIQYF	TGTGCCTGGAGTCAAGACAGGGCTAGGTGGGCCAAAAACATTCAGTACTTC
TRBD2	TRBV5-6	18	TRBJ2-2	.	CASSLRWGEGPYTGELFF	TGTGCCAGCAGCTTGCGTTGGGGGGAGGGCCCGTACACCGGGGAGCTGTTTTTT
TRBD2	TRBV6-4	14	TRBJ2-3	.	CASSDGRATDTQYF	TGTGCCAGCAGTGACGGGAGGGCCACAGATACGCAGTATTTT
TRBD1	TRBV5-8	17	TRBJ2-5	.	CASSADIRGRGQETQYF	TGTGCCAGCAGCGCGGATATAAGGGGCAGGGGGCAGGAGACCCAGTACTTC
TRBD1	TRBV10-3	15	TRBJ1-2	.	CAISESWGTAYGYTF	TGTGCCATCAGTGAGTCGTGGGGGACAGCTTATGGCTACACCTTC
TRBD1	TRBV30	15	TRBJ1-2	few	CAWSLAGTGAYGYTF	TGTGCCTGGAGCCTTGCAGGGACAGGGGCCTATGGCTACACCTTC
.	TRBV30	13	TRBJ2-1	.	CAWRNRGGNEQFF	TGTGCCTGGAGAAACAGGGGGGGCAATGAGCAGTTCTTC
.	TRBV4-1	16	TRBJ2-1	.	CASSQDKEAGLNEQFF	TGCGCCAGCAGCCAAGATAAAGAGGCAGGGCTCAATGAGCAGTTCTTC
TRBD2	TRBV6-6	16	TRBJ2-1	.	CASSYLAGGGDNEQFF	TGTGCCAGCAGTTACCTAGCGGGAGGCGGGGACAATGAGCAGTTCTTC
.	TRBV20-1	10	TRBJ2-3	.	CSASSDTQYF	TGCAGTGCTAGCTCGGATACGCAGTATTTT
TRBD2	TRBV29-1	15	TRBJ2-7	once	CSAVPGTSGTYEQYF	TGCAGCGCCGTACCCGGGACTAGCGGTACCTACGAGCAGTACTTC